This T cell receptor (beta chain) originates from a study of cytomegalovirus exposure and HLA in healthy donors. Study in general: The 100 to 150 validation repertoires and the roughly 690 first-cohort repertoires shared a platform, a later analysis reported. Whole-study findings and limits: Researchers catalogued approximately 170 TCR beta chains as cytomegalovirus-associated.

Measured with immunoSEQ multiplex PCR; TCRdb has only the in-frame clones, and not every one. The profile covers about 220,000 clones, with about 90% appearing a single time and 1% to 1.2% taken by the ten largest. This clone was found once. Its antigen is unidentified. Germline V CDR1 and CDR2: SQVTM, ANQGSEA. The CDR3 totals 12 residues. V lost 2 bases and J 3 bases, leaving 7 bases between the germline ends. Material: PBMCs. This TCR was sampled from a woman under 30 in good health and CMV-seronegative. The J gene is TRBJ1-1, the V gene TRBV29-1, with D perhaps TRBD1 (5 bases). The CDR3 DNA reads as TGCAGCGTTGAATGGGGGGACACTGAAGCTTTCTTT. Its translation: CSVEWGDTEAFF.